This T cell receptor beta chain was found in a study of cytomegalovirus exposure and HLA in healthy donors. Study-level results: Later analysis identified about 17,000 TCR beta sequences associated with HLA alleles, using a false discovery rate threshold of 0.05.

V lost 6 bases to trimming and J lost 1 base; unmatched junction nucleotides: 4. The CDR3 consists of 15 residues. CDR1 is SGHAT, CDR2 FQNNGV, per germline. PCR involved 60 Vbeta and 13 Jbeta primers. Libraries were prepared by immunoSEQ multiplex PCR; TCRdb keeps only in-frame clonotypes and omits some of them. The sample lists under 200,000 clones; approximately 83% were seen once. Details on this clone: Its antigen is unknown.

The chain has TRBV11-2 and TRBJ2-3; TRBD2 matches at 10 bases. This sequence originates from a man younger than 30 in good health and CMV-seropositive. Specimen: PBMCs. The CDR3 spells CASSFLAGGTDTQYF. In DNA, the CDR3 is TGTGCCAGCAGTTTCCTAGCGGGGGGCACAGATACGCAGTATTTT.